This T cell receptor beta chain is drawn from a study of cytomegalovirus exposure and HLA in healthy donors. Study-wide background: Samples from HLA-typed donors yielded around 85 million unique TCRs in an early data release. Overall study results and limits: Within the data, a cluster of highly shared sequence variants was likely a sequencing artifact.

The PCR had 60 Vbeta and 13 Jbeta primers. Here immunoSEQ multiplex PCR was the method, and the copy in TCRdb shows in-frame clones only, minus some. The sample shows roughly 160,000 clones, roughly 80% of them seen only once. A remark on this clone: Its antigen is unidentified.

Germline CDR1 and CDR2: PRHDT and FYEKMQ (reference sequence). With V trimmed by 1 base and J by 5 bases, 4 bases remained unmatched. The CDR3 contains 15 residues. The chain joins TRBV13 to TRBJ2-2; TRBD2 aligns across 7 bases. The sequenced sample consisted of PBMCs. The receptor comes from a male donor in good health and CMV-seropositive. CDR3 loop: CASSLEGGPTGELFF. CDR3 in DNA: TGTGCCAGCAGCTTAGAGGGAGGGCCAACCGGGGAGCTGTTTTTT.